The 30 T cell receptor beta chains given below trace back to one sample, sequenced in a study of blood T cell repertoires in COVID-19. Sequencing used immunoSEQ multiplex PCR; TCRdb keeps in-frame clones, though not all of them. Counted here are 76,000 or so clones, roughly 82% occurring once; the ten biggest clones make up around 10%. Sequencing was done on a sample of peripheral blood. The receptors stem from a man aged 50 or older with acute or convalescent COVID-19.

This sequence joins TRBV24-1 and TRBJ2-1; 8 bases agree with TRBD1. The trim removed 8 bases at V and 0 bases at J, leaving 23 bases unmatched. The germline gives CDR1 KGHDR, CDR2 SFDVKD. The CDR3 spans 21 residues. The CDR3 protein is CATTTAPPGAGGDYSYNEQFF. The CDR3 region has the DNA TGTGCCACCACAACAGCTCCCCCGGGGGCAGGGGGCGATTACTCCTACAATGAGCAGTTCTTC.

The chain uses TRBV19 and TRBJ2-2; TRBD2 matches 10 bases. CDR3 length: 16 residues. V lost 5 bases, J lost 4 bases, and 7 bases stayed unmatched. Germline CDR1 reads LNHDA; CDR2 reads SQIVND (reference sequence). The CDR3 coding sequence is TGTGCCAGTAGTCCCGAAAGCGGGAGGGCCACCGGGGAGCTGTTTTTT. Protein product: CASSPESGRATGELFF.

This sequence joins TRBV5-1 and TRBJ1-1, with 7 bases lining up with TRBD1. The germline gives CDR1 SGHRS, CDR2 YFSETQ. CDR3 length: 15 residues. The V gene end was trimmed by 4 bases and the J gene end by 1 base; junction bases not matched to a gene: 7. Here the CDR3 reads CASSPQGVRNTEAFF. CDR3 nucleotides: TGCGCCAGCAGCCCCCAGGGGGTCAGGAACACTGAAGCTTTCTTT.

This clone has only one observation. The chain is built from TRBV6-6 and TRBJ2-7; TRBD1 might be the D (6 bases). CDR1 is MNHNY, CDR2 SVGAGI, per germline (reference sequence). The CDR3 runs to 14 residues. The V and J ends lost 3 bases and 1 base respectively, with 10 bases between them. The CDR3 nucleotides read TGTGCCAGCAGTTATGGCAGGGGATCCTACGAGCAGTACTTC. Translation gives CASSYGRGSYEQYF.

This chain links TRBV6-2 or TRBV6-3 with TRBJ2-5; 10 bases map to TRBD2. The V gene end was trimmed by 2 bases and the J gene end by 3 bases; junction bases not matched to a gene: 6. The CDR3 extends over 16 amino acids. Germline V gene sequence: CDR1 MNHEY, CDR2 SVGEGT. The CDR3 sequence is CASSYVSLAGEETQYF. Here the CDR3 DNA reads TGTGCCAGCAGTTACGTTTCTCTAGCGGGGGAAGAGACCCAGTACTTC.

This chain links TRBV24-1 with TRBJ2-5, with no clear D. The CDR3 contains 15 residues. The V end was cut by 4 bases, the J end by 2 bases, with 13 bases between. Germline loops: CDR1 KGHDR, CDR2 SFDVKD. CDR3 in DNA: TGTGCCACCAGTGACCCTAAAAATTTACAAGAGACCCAGTACTTC. Translation gives CATSDPKNLQETQYF.

The chain uses TRBV18 and TRBJ1-1, with D perhaps TRBD1 (5 bases). CDR3 length: 15 residues. V lost 5 bases and J 0 bases, leaving 13 bases between the germline ends. Germline CDR1 is KGHSH and CDR2 is LQKENI. This CDR3 reads CASSLSGLLNTEAFF. The CDR3 DNA reads as TGTGCCAGCTCATTATCGGGACTCCTGAACACTGAAGCTTTCTTT.

The chain recombines TRBV27 with TRBJ1-6; D gene unclear. This CDR3 contains 14 residues. Germline loops: CDR1 MNHEY, CDR2 SMNVEV (reference sequence). Trimming stripped 3 bases from V and 6 bases from J, with 9 bases between. The CDR3 bases are TGTGCCAGCAGTTTGAGGGCCTTTAATTCACCCCTCCACTTT. Amino acid sequence: CASSLRAFNSPLHF.

The chain uses TRBV15 and TRBJ2-3; D is possibly TRBD1 (5 bases). There are 12 residues in the CDR3. The V and J ends lost 4 bases and 4 bases respectively, with 6 bases between them. Germline V gene sequence: CDR1 LNHNV, CDR2 YYDKDF (reference sequence). The CDR3 DNA is TGTGCCACCAGCATAGGGGCAGATACGCAGTATTTT. It yields the protein CATSIGADTQYF.

The rearrangement links TRBV28 to TRBJ1-5; 8 nucleotides agree with TRBD1. This CDR3 is built from 15 residues. The germline gives CDR1 MDHEN, CDR2 SYDVKM. J lost 3 bases, V lost 6 bases, and 7 bases had no gene match. DNA of the CDR3: TGTGCCAGCAGCCCCGGACAGGGCCCCAATCAGCCCCAGCATTTT. It translates to CASSPGQGPNQPQHF.

This clone turned up a few times. V is TRBV3-1 (or the pseudogene TRBV3-2) and J is TRBJ1-3; D is unresolved. V was shortened by 5 bases and J by 1 base, with 6 bases between the two germline ends. The CDR3 is 13 residues long. Germline V gene lookup returns CDR1 LGHDT and CDR2 YNNKEL (reference sequence). CDR3 residues: CASSALSGNTIYF. CDR3 sequence (DNA): TGTGCCAGCAGCGCGTTGTCTGGAAACACCATATATTTT.

This chain links TRBV5-1 with TRBJ2-7; 7 bases are shared with TRBD1. The germline CDR1 and CDR2 sequences are SGHRS and YFSETQ. Trimming removed 4 bases from V and 6 bases from J; junction bases left unmatched: 10. The CDR3 is made up of 14 amino acids. Here the CDR3 DNA reads TGCGCCAGCAGCCAAACTGACAGGGCGGGCGAGCAGTACTTC. It codes for CASSQTDRAGEQYF.

This sequence joins TRBV5-1 and TRBJ1-5, with TRBD1 matching 8 bases. V dropped 4 bases and J dropped 3; count of bases not matched to a gene: 9. Germline V gene lookup returns CDR1 SGHRS and CDR2 YFSETQ. The CDR3 sequence is 16 residues long. The CDR3 coding sequence is TGCGCCAGCAGCGCCAAGGGGACAGGTCACAATCAGCCCCAGCATTTT. Protein: CASSAKGTGHNQPQHF.

V gene TRBV4-3 combines with J gene TRBJ2-3; D is uncertain. V was shortened by 3 bases and J by 3 bases, with 7 bases between the two germline ends. The CDR3 runs 13 residues. Germline loops: CDR1 LGHNA, CDR2 YSLEER. Here the CDR3 DNA reads TGCGCCAGCAGCCAGAGGCGGACAGATACGCAGTATTTT. Translated: CASSQRRTDTQYF.

The chain has TRBV7-2 and TRBJ2-7; the D gene is possibly TRBD1 (5 bases). Trimming stripped 1 base from V and 0 bases from J, with 7 bases between. The V gene's germline CDR1 is SGHTA and CDR2 FQGNSA. The CDR3 has 14 amino acids. CDR3 DNA sequence: TGTGCCAGCAGCTTAGACAGGAACTCCTACGAGCAGTACTTC. The encoded protein is CASSLDRNSYEQYF.

The V gene is TRBV27, the J gene TRBJ2-7, with 9 bases fitting TRBD2. Trimming removed 6 bases from V and 4 bases from J; junction bases left unmatched: 10. The CDR3 is 15 residues long. The germline gives CDR1 MNHEY, CDR2 SMNVEV (reference sequence). This CDR3 is CASRSVSGGRYEQYF. In nucleotides, the CDR3 is TGTGCCAGCAGGTCGGTGAGCGGGGGGAGGTACGAGCAGTACTTC.

This chain uses TRBV7-9 with TRBJ1-2; no firm D call. The CDR3 has 16 amino acids. Germline V CDR1 and CDR2: SEHNR, FQNEAQ (reference sequence). Between the trimmed V and J ends, which lost 2 bases and 0 bases, there was a span of 13 bases. The CDR3 reads CASSLSNTEANYGYTF. CDR3 DNA sequence: TGTGCCAGCAGCTTAAGTAATACAGAAGCTAACTATGGCTACACCTTC.

This chain joins TRBV9 and TRBJ1-4; TRBD1 agrees at 8 bases. V lost 4 bases and J lost 2; bases outside the gene matches: 7. The CDR3 consists of 16 residues. Germline V gives CDR1 SGDLS, CDR2 YYNGEE. CDR3: CASSQGQGLTNEKLFF. The CDR3 DNA is TGTGCCAGCAGCCAAGGACAGGGTTTGACTAATGAAAAACTGTTTTTT.

This clone occurred once. The rearrangement uses TRBV9 and TRBJ2-2, with D perhaps TRBD2 (5 bases). This CDR3 spans 16 amino acids. Germline CDR1 reads SGDLS; CDR2 reads YYNGEE. The germline V and J ends were trimmed by 1 base and 4 bases, with 14 bases remaining between them. Here the CDR3 DNA reads TGTGCCAGCAGCGTACTGAGTGGGAGAGGCACCGGGGAGCTGTTTTTT. Translating it yields CASSVLSGRGTGELFF.

This chain joins TRBV2 and TRBJ1-1; 12 nucleotides agree with TRBD1. The junction had 10 bases not matched to a gene; V was cut back by 6 bases and J by 5 bases. Per germline, CDR1 SNHLY and CDR2 FYNNEI. The CDR3 spans 16 residues. The chain's CDR3 is CASRLGTGGRGTEAFF. The CDR3 DNA sequence: TGTGCCAGCAGGCTAGGGACAGGGGGCCGGGGGACTGAAGCTTTCTTT.

The rearrangement links TRBV9 to TRBJ1-4; TRBD1 matches 8 bases. V was pared by 3 bases and J by 3 bases, with 7 bases of the junction left unmatched. The CDR3 is 16 residues long. Germline CDR1 and CDR2: SGDLS and YYNGEE. CDR3 nucleotides: TGTGCCAGCAGCGCCTGGGACAGGCTCTCTAATGAAAAACTGTTTTTT. The encoded protein is CASSAWDRLSNEKLFF.

V usage is TRBV29-1 and J usage is TRBJ1-3, with 7 positions matching TRBD1. The CDR3 has 18 residues. CDR1 is SQVTM and CDR2 is ANQGSEA in the germline V gene. Losses at the gene ends were 7 bases for V and 4 bases for J; bases not matched to a gene: 22. The CDR3: CSADGVGTAYPPGNTIYF. In DNA, the CDR3 is TGCAGCGCCGACGGTGTTGGGACAGCCTATCCTCCCGGAAACACCATATATTTT.

CDR3 sequence reads: CASSPRGSSNTEAFF. The CDR3 coding sequence is TGTGCCAGCAGTCCCAGGGGCTCATCGAACACTGAAGCTTTCTTT. V and J are TRBV27 and TRBJ1-1; tentative D call: TRBD1 (6 bases). With 5 bases removed from V and 1 base from J, the gap between germline ends came to 14 bases. CDR1 is MNHEY and CDR2 is SMNVEV in the germline V gene (reference sequence). The CDR3 covers 15 residues.

The CDR3 region has the DNA TGTGCCAGCAGCCAAGTTGCCGGGAGTAGAGATACGCAGTATTTT. It is translated as CASSQVAGSRDTQYF. This sequence joins TRBV4-2 and TRBJ2-3, with D perhaps matching TRBD2 (6 bases). The germline V gene has CDR1 LGHNA and CDR2 YNFKEQ. V gave up 1 base and J gave up 5 bases, with 13 bases separating them. The CDR3 covers 15 residues.

V usage is TRBV4-3 and J usage is TRBJ2-1; D perhaps matches TRBD2 (6 bases). CDR1 LGHNA and CDR2 YSLEER come from the germline V gene. V dropped 1 base and J dropped 9 bases, with 19 bases sitting between them. The CDR3 runs 16 residues. The CDR3 loop is CASSQGAGSLRSEQFF. CDR3 DNA sequence: TGCGCCAGCAGCCAAGGGGCGGGATCCCTTAGGAGTGAGCAGTTCTTC.

The chain couples TRBV28 to TRBJ2-5; 8 bases align to TRBD1. V lost 5 bases to trimming and J lost 0 bases; unmatched junction nucleotides: 8. CDR1 and CDR2 from the germline V gene are MDHEN and SYDVKM. CDR3 size: 16 residues. CDR3 nucleotides: TGTGCCAGCAGTAGCCCGGGACAGGCGTACCAAGAGACCCAGTACTTC. Encoded protein: CASSSPGQAYQETQYF.

The chain is built from TRBV27 and TRBJ1-4, with D unresolved. This CDR3 contains 13 residues. V was clipped by 2 bases and J by 5 bases, with 6 bases between them. The germline V gene encodes CDR1 MNHEY and CDR2 SMNVEV (reference sequence). The CDR3 reads CASSLRTNEKLFF. The CDR3 nucleotides are TGTGCCAGCAGTTTACGAACAAATGAAAAACTGTTTTTT.

This chain joins TRBV14 and TRBJ1-4, with D uncertain. V gave up 0 bases and J gave up 8 bases, with 16 bases separating them. Germline CDR1 and CDR2: SGHDN and FVKESK. This CDR3 is 16 amino acids long. The CDR3 DNA sequence: TGTGCCAGCAGCCAAGATCTAATCAGGCCGGGGGAAAAACTGTTTTTT. Residues: CASSQDLIRPGEKLFF.

The rearrangement links TRBV29-1 to TRBJ1-4; D may be TRBD1 (6 bases). Germline-derived CDR1 and CDR2 are SQVTM and ANQGSEA. The CDR3 has 13 amino acids. Deletions cut 7 bases from V and 7 bases from J, with 16 bases between. Written as DNA, the CDR3 is TGCAGCGCGTCGACAGGTCCGTCTGAAAAACTGTTTTTT. Translating gives CSASTGPSEKLFF.

The J gene is TRBJ1-5, the V gene TRBV18; TRBD1 agrees at 9 bases. This CDR3 has 17 residues. V was clipped by 1 base and J by 6 bases; unmatched bases: 10. The germline gives CDR1 KGHSH, CDR2 LQKENI. For the CDR3, the DNA is TGTGCCAGCTCACCACAGGGACAGGGACTGGGGGGTCAGCCCCAGCATTTT. Translated: CASSPQGQGLGGQPQHF.